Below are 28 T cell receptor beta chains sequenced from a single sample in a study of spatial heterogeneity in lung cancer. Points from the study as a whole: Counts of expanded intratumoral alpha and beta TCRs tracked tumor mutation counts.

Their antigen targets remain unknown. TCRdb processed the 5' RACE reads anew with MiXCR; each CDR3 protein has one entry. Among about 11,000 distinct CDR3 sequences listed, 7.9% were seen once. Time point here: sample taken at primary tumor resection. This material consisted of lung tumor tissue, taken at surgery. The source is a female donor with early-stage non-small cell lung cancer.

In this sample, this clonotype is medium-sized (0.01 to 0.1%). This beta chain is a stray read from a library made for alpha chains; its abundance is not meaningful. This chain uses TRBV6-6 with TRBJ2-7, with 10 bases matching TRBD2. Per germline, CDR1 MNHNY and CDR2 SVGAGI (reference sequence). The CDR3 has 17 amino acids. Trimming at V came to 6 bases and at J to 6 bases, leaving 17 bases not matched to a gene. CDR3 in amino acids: CASRIASGGNLLGEQYF. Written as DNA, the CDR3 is TGTGCCAGCAGAATAGCTAGCGGGGGTAACCTTCTCGGCGAGCAGTACTTC.

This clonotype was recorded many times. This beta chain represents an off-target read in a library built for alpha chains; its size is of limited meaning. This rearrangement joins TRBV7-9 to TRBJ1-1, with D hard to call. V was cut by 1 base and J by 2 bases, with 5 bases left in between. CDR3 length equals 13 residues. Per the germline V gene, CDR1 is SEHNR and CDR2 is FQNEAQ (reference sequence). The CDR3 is CASSLEGNTEAFF. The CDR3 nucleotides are TGTGCCAGCAGCTTAGAGGGAAACACTGAAGCTTTCTTT.

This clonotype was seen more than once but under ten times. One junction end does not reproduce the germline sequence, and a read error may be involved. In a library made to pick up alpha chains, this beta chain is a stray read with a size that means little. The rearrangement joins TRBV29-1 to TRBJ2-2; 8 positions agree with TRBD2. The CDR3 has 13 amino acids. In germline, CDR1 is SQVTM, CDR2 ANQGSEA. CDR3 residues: CSASGGNSGELFF. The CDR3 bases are TGCAGCGCCTCGGGGGGGAACTCCGGGGAGCTGTTTTTT.

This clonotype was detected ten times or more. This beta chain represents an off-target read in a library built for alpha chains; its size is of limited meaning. CDR3 in DNA: TGTGCCAGCAGCTTAACTCCAGGTTCAGGCTACACCTTC. This translates into CASSLTPGSGYTF. This chain uses TRBV7-3 with TRBJ1-2; D ambiguous. V lost 0 bases and J 8 bases, leaving 10 bases between the germline ends. Germline assignment: CDR1 SGHTA and CDR2 FQGTGA. This CDR3 comprises 13 residues.

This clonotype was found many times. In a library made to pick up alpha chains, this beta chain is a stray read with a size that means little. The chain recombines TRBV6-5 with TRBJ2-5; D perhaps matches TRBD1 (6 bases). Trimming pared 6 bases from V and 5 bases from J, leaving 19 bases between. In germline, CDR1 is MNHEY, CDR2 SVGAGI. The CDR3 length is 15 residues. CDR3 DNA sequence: TGTGCCAGCAGCCGCCAGGGGCGCGGTTGGGAGACCCAGTACTTC. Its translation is CASSRQGRGWETQYF.

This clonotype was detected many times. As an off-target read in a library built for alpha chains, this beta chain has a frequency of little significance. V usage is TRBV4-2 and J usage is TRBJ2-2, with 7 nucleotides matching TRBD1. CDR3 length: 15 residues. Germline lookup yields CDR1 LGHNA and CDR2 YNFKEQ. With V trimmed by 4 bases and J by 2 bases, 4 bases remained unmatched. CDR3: CASSPGQHNTGELFF. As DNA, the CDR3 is TGTGCCAGCAGCCCGGGACAGCATAACACCGGGGAGCTGTTTTTT.

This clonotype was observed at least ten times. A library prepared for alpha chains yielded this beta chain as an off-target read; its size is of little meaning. The CDR3 sequence: CASSSLAGGPGTDTQYF. The CDR3 region has the DNA TGCGCCAGCAGCTCGCTAGCGGGGGGGCCCGGCACAGATACGCAGTATTTT. V usage is TRBV5-1 and J usage is TRBJ2-3, with 12 bases aligning to TRBD2. The V gene end was trimmed by 3 bases and the J gene end by 1 base; junction bases not matched to a gene: 6. This CDR3 is 17 amino acids long. Germline V gives CDR1 SGHRS, CDR2 YFSETQ. Variable domain in full (rest from reference TRBV5-1 and TRBJ2-3): KAGVTQTPRYLIKTRGQQVTLSCSPISGHRSVSWYQQTPGQGLQFLFEYFSETQRNKGNFPGRFSGRQFSNSRSEMNVSTLELGDSALYLCASSSLAGGPGTDTQYFGPGTRLTVL.

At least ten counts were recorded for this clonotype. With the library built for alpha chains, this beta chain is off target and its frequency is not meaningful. The CDR3 DNA is TGTGCCAGCAGCCCCGTGATGGGGCAGGGGGCCGATACGCAGTATTTT. Protein product: CASSPVMGQGADTQYF. The chain has TRBV7-8 and TRBJ2-3; TRBD1 matches at 8 bases. Germline V gives CDR1 SGHVS, CDR2 FQNEAQ. The CDR3 consists of 16 residues. The V gene end was trimmed by 5 bases and the J gene end by 6 bases; junction bases not matched to a gene: 13.

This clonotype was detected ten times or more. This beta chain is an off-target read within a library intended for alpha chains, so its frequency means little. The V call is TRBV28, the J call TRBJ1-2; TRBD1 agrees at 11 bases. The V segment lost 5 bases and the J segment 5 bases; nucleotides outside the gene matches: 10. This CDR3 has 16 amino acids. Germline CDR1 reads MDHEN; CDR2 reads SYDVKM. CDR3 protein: CASSTPGGQGAYGYTF. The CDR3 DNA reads TGTGCCAGCAGTACCCCCGGCGGACAGGGGGCATATGGCTACACCTTC.

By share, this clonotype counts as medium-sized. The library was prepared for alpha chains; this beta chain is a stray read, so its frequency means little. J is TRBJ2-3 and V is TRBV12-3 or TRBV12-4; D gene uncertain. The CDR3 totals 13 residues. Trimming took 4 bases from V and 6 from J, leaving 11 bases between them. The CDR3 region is CASSSNSGDTQYF. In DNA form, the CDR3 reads TGTGCCAGCAGTTCCAACTCTGGTGATACGCAGTATTTT.

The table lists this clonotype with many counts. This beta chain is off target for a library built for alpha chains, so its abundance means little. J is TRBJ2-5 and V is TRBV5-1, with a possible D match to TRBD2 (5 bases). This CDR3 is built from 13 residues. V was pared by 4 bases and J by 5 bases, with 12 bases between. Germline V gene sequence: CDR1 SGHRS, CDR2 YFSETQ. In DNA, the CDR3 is TGCGCCAGCAGCCCGGGTCCGGGGGAGACCCAGTACTTC. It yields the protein CASSPGPGETQYF.

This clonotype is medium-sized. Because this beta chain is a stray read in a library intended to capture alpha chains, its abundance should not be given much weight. The CDR3 bases are TGCAGTGCTAAGGGGGGTCGGTTTTACACCGGGGAGCTGTTTTTT. It yields the protein CSAKGGRFYTGELFF. The chain couples TRBV20-1 to TRBJ2-2; D is perhaps TRBD1 or TRBD2 (6 bases each). Trimming pared 4 bases from V and 3 bases from J, leaving 15 bases between. From germline, CDR1 is DFQATT and CDR2 SNEGSKA (reference sequence). The CDR3 has 15 residues.

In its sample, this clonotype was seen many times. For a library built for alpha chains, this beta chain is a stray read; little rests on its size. The CDR3 sequence is CASSSGTRTYNEQFF. CDR3 sequence (DNA): TGTGCCAGCAGCTCCGGGACTAGAACGTACAATGAGCAGTTCTTC. The J gene is TRBJ2-1, the V gene TRBV5-6, with 8 bases lining up with TRBD2. The CDR3 contains 15 residues. Trimming at V came to 3 bases and at J to 4 bases, leaving 6 bases not matched to a gene. The germline CDR1 and CDR2 sequences are SGHDT and YYEEEE.

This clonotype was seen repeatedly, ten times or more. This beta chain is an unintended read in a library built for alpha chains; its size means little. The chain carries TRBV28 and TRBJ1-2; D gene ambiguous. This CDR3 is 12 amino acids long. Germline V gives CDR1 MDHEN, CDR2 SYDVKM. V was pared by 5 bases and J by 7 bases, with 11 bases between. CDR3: CASSPPRPGYTF. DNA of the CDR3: TGTGCCAGCAGTCCACCCCGCCCTGGCTACACCTTC.

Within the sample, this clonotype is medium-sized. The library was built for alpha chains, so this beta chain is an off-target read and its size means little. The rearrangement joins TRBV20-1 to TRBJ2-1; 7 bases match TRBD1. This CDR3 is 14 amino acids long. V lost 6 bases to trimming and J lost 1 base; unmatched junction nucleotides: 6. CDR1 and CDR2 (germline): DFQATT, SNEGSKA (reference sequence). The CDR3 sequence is CSAWTGGSYNEQFF. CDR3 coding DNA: TGCAGTGCGTGGACAGGTGGTTCCTACAATGAGCAGTTCTTC.

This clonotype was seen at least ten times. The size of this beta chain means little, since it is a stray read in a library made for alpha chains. The CDR3 protein is CSASNRRMNTEAFF. The CDR3 region has the DNA TGCAGTGCTAGTAACAGAAGAATGAACACTGAAGCTTTCTTT. The chain uses TRBV20-1 and TRBJ1-1, with D uncertain. There are 14 residues in the CDR3. CDR1 and CDR2 (germline): DFQATT, SNEGSKA (reference sequence). V was cut by 3 bases and J by 0 bases, with 11 bases left in between.

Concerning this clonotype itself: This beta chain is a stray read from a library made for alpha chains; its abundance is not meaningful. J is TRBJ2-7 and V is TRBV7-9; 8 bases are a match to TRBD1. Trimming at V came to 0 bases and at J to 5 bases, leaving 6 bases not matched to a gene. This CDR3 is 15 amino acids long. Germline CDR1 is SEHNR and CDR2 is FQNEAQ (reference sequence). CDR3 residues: CASSLADRGRNEQYF. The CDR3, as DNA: TGTGCCAGCAGCTTAGCTGACAGGGGAAGAAACGAGCAGTACTTC.

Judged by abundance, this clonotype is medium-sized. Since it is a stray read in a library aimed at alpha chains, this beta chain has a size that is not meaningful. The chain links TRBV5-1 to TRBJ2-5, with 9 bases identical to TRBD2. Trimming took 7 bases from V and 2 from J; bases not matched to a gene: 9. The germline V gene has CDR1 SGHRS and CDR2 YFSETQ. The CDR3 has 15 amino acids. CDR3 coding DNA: TGCGCCAGCGGCATTGCGGGGGGGCGACAAGAGACCCAGTACTTC. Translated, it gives CASGIAGGRQETQYF.

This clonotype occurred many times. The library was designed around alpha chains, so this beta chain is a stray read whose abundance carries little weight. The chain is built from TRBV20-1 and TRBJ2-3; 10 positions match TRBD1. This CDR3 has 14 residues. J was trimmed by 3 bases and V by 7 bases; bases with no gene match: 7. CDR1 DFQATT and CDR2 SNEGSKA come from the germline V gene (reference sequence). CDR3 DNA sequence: TGCAGTGGCAAGGACAGGGGGGCTACAGATACGCAGTATTTT. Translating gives CSGKDRGATDTQYF.

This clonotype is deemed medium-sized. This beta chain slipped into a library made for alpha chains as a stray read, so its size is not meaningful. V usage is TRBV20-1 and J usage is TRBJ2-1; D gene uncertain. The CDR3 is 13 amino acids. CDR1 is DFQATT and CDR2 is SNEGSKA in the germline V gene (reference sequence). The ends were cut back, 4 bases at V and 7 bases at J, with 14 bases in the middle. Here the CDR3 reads CSATRGSRNEQFF. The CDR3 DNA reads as TGCAGTGCTACTCGAGGCAGCAGGAATGAGCAGTTCTTC.

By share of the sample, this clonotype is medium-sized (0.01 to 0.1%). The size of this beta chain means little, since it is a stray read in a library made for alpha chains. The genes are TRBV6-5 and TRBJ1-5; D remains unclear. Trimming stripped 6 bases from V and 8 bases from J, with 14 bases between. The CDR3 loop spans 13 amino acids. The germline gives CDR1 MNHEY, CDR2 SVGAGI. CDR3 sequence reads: CASRGGPWEPQHF. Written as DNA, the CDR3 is TGTGCCAGCAGGGGAGGACCTTGGGAGCCCCAGCATTTT.

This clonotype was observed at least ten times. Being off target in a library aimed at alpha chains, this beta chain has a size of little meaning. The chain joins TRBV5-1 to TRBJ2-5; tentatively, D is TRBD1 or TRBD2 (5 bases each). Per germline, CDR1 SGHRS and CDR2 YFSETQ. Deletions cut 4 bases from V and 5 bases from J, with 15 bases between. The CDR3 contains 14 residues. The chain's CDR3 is CASSPALGDETQYF. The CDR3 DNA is TGCGCCAGCAGCCCGGCCCTGGGGGACGAGACCCAGTACTTC. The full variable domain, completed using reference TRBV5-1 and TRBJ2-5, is KAGVTQTPRYLIKTRGQQVTLSCSPISGHRSVSWYQQTPGQGLQFLFEYFSETQRNKGNFPGRFSGRQFSNSRSEMNVSTLELGDSALYLCASSPALGDETQYFGPGTRLLVL.

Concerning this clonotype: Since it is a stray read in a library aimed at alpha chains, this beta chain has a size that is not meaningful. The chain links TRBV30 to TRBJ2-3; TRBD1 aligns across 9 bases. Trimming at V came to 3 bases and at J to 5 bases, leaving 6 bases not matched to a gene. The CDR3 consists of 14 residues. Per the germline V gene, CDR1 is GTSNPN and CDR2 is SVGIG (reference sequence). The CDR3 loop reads CAWSTGGAEDTQYF. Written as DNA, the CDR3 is TGTGCCTGGAGCACAGGGGGCGCGGAAGATACGCAGTATTTT.

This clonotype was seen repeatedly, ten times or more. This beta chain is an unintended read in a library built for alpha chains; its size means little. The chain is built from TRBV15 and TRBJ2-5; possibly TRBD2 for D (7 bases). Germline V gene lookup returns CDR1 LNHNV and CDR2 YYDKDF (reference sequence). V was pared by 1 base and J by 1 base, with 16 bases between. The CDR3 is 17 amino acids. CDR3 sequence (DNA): TGTGCCACCAGCAGAGTCACAGGGACTAAGGTCCAAGAGACCCAGTACTTC. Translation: CATSRVTGTKVQETQYF.

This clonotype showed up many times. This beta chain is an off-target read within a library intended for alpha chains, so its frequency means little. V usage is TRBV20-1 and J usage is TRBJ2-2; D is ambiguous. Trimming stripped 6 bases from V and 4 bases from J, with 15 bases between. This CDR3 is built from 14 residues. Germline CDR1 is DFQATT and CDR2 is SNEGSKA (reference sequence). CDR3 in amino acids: CSALSYVGTGELFF. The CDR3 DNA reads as TGCAGTGCCCTCTCTTATGTGGGCACCGGGGAGCTGTTTTTT.

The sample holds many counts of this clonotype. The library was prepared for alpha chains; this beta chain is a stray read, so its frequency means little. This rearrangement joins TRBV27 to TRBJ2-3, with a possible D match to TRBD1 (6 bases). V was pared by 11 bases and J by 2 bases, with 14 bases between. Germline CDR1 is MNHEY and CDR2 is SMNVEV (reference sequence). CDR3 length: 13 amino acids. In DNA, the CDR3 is TGTGCCCAAACTGGGGGCCCCACAGATACGCAGTATTTT. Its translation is CAQTGGPTDTQYF.

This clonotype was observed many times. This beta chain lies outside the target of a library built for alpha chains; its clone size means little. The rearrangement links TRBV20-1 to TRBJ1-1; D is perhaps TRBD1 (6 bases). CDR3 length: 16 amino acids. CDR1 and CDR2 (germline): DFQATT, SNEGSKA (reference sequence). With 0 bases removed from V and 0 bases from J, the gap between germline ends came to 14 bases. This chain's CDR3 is CSARDFREGVNTEAFF. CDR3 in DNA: TGCAGTGCTAGAGACTTCAGGGAGGGGGTGAACACTGAAGCTTTCTTT.

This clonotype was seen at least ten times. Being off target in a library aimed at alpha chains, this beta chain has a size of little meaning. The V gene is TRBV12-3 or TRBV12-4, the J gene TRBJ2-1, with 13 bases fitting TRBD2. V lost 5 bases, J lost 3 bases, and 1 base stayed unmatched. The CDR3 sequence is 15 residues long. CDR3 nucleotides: TGTGCCAGCAGTCGACTAGCGGGGGGCTACAATGAGCAGTTCTTC. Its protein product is CASSRLAGGYNEQFF.